A single sample is the source of the 27 T cell receptor beta chains below, sequenced in a study of T cell responses to AZD1222 COVID-19 vaccine. Data came from immunoSEQ multiplex PCR; TCRdb stores just in-frame clones and leaves some out. The table shows under 80,000 clones, with around 85% occurring only once. Specimen: peripheral blood, collected 28 days after the second AZD1222 dose. These receptors all stem from an adult who received the AZD1222 COVID-19 vaccine.

This chain's CDR3 is CASSLAAGTGTPSSGNTIYF. The CDR3 region has the DNA TGCGCCAGCAGCTTGGCGGCCGGGACAGGTACCCCAAGCTCTGGAAACACCATATATTTT. This chain uses TRBV5-1 with TRBJ1-3; 8 nucleotides match TRBD1. Germline V gives CDR1 SGHRS, CDR2 YFSETQ. The CDR3 length is 20 residues. The junction had 14 bases not matched to a gene; V was cut back by 0 bases and J by 0 bases.

In this sample, this clone turned up a few times. The rearrangement links TRBV27 to TRBJ1-4; tentatively, D is TRBD1 (5 bases). Trimming removed 5 bases from V and 7 bases from J, with 14 bases in between. Germline loops: CDR1 MNHEY, CDR2 SMNVEV (reference sequence). This CDR3 region has 14 residues. CDR3 in DNA: TGTGCCAGCAGTGCCGGGACGGTGGGTGAAAAACTGTTTTTT. Translated, it gives CASSAGTVGEKLFF.

V is TRBV6-5 and J is TRBJ1-1, with D uncertain. The germline V gene encodes CDR1 MNHEY and CDR2 SVGAGI. Trimming shortened V by 6 bases and J by 1 base, and 6 bases separated the two germline ends. CDR3 length: 12 amino acids. CDR3 coding DNA: TGTGCCAGCAGACGGGGGAACACTGAAGCTTTCTTT. It is translated as CASRRGNTEAFF.

V and J are TRBV29-1 and TRBJ2-3, with a possible D match to TRBD2 (5 bases). V lost 1 base and J 5 bases, leaving 13 bases between the germline ends. The germline V gene has CDR1 SQVTM and CDR2 ANQGSEA. CDR3 length equals 14 residues. The CDR3 DNA sequence: TGCAGCGTTGAAGGGCCCGATCGGGGAGATACGCAGTATTTT. This gives the protein CSVEGPDRGDTQYF.

J is TRBJ1-2 and V is TRBV5-1; D unresolved. The V end lost 4 bases, the J end lost 4 bases, and 14 bases lay between the germline ends. The V gene's germline CDR1 is SGHRS and CDR2 YFSETQ. This CDR3 has 14 amino acids. The CDR3 DNA sequence: TGCGCCAGCAGCCTGGACCCGGGTAGCTATGGCTACACCTTC. This encodes CASSLDPGSYGYTF.

This clone was detected only a few times. This chain uses TRBV5-1 with TRBJ1-4; the D gene is possibly TRBD1 (5 bases). This CDR3 is 15 amino acids long. Germline V lookup: CDR1 SGHRS, CDR2 YFSETQ. Trimming left V 4 bases short and J 0 bases short, with 10 bases between. CDR3 protein: CASSEGVSTNEKLFF. The CDR3 DNA follows: TGCGCCAGCAGCGAAGGGGTTTCAACTAATGAAAAACTGTTTTTT.

The chain has TRBV25-1 and TRBJ1-5; weak D call: TRBD1 (5 bases). Germline V gene lookup returns CDR1 MGHDK and CDR2 SYGVNS. The CDR3 covers 14 residues. The ends were cut back, 5 bases at V and 0 bases at J, with 8 bases in the middle. For the CDR3, the DNA is TGTGCCAGCAGTCCCAGGGTTAGCAATCAGCCCCAGCATTTT. This gives the protein CASSPRVSNQPQHF.

The CDR3 bases are TGTGCCAGCACGGGACTAGCGGGAGCCGTTCGAGCTGGCGAGCAGTACTTC. It specifies CASTGLAGAVRAGEQYF. The rearrangement links TRBV27 to TRBJ2-7; 14 bases align to TRBD2. The CDR3 is 17 residues long. Germline loops: CDR1 MNHEY, CDR2 SMNVEV (reference sequence). With V trimmed by 7 bases and J by 6 bases, 14 bases remained unmatched.

The CDR3 sequence is CASSPRRDSPEFF. DNA for the CDR3: TGTGCCAGCAGCCCTCGCAGGGACAGCCCCGAGTTCTTC. The chain combines TRBV9 with TRBJ2-1; 7 nucleotides align to TRBD1. Looked up from germline, CDR1 is SGDLS and CDR2 is YYNGEE. The CDR3 is 13 amino acids. V lost 4 bases to trimming and J lost 14 bases; unmatched junction nucleotides: 12.

The chain joins TRBV9 to TRBJ2-1; possible D gene TRBD2, 6 bases. Germline lookup yields CDR1 SGDLS and CDR2 YYNGEE. With 5 bases removed from V and 0 bases from J, the gap between germline ends came to 12 bases. CDR3 length equals 15 residues. CDR3 DNA: TGTGCCAGCAGACCCGGGGGAAGCTCCTACAATGAGCAGTTCTTC. It codes for CASRPGGSSYNEQFF.

This clone showed up just a few times. The rearrangement joins TRBV2 to TRBJ2-1; D is undetermined. Germline CDR1 and CDR2: SNHLY and FYNNEI. Trimming left V 4 bases short and J 8 bases short, with 15 bases between. This CDR3 contains 14 residues. The CDR3 is CASSGTVLKDEQFF. The DNA of the CDR3 is TGTGCCAGCAGTGGGACCGTCCTTAAGGATGAGCAGTTCTTC.

V gene TRBV27 combines with J gene TRBJ2-3; D is uncertain. This CDR3 contains 16 residues. CDR1 is MNHEY, CDR2 SMNVEV, per germline (reference sequence). V lost 3 bases to trimming and J lost 2 bases, with 15 bases between them. CDR3 residues: CASSFLTRVDTDTQYF. The CDR3 DNA is TGTGCCAGCAGTTTCCTGACCCGGGTCGACACAGATACGCAGTATTTT.

The V call is TRBV28, the J call TRBJ2-7, with 8 bases aligning to TRBD1. Germline-derived CDR1 and CDR2 are MDHEN and SYDVKM. With V trimmed by 1 base and J by 5 bases, 4 bases remained unmatched. The CDR3 is 14 amino acids. The CDR3: CASSLFDRGHEQYF. DNA for the CDR3: TGTGCCAGCAGTTTATTTGACAGGGGCCACGAGCAGTACTTC.

The V and J genes are TRBV5-1 and TRBJ1-3, with a possible D match to TRBD1 (5 bases). The CDR3 has 15 amino acids. Germline-derived CDR1 and CDR2 are SGHRS and YFSETQ. Trimming left V 4 bases short and J 0 bases short, with 11 bases between. The CDR3: CASSTTGPSGNTIYF. The CDR3 DNA sequence: TGCGCCAGCAGCACGACGGGGCCCTCTGGAAACACCATATATTTT.

CDR3 bases: TGTGCCAGCAGCTTCGCGGGAGACGAAAAACTGTTTTTT. This encodes CASSFAGDEKLFF. V usage is TRBV7-2 and J usage is TRBJ1-4; D not resolved. CDR3 size: 13 residues. CDR1 and CDR2 from the germline V gene are SGHTA and FQGNSA. The germline V and J ends were trimmed by 3 bases and 8 bases, with 10 bases remaining between them.

The chain employs TRBV28 and TRBJ2-7; 10 nucleotides line up with TRBD2. The CDR3 sequence is 16 residues long. Germline V gives CDR1 MDHEN, CDR2 SYDVKM. V lost 3 bases, J lost 5 bases, and 10 bases stayed unmatched. The DNA for the CDR3 is TGTGCCAGCAGTTTTATAGGGGCTAGCGGGAGTGACGAGCAGTACTTC. This encodes CASSFIGASGSDEQYF.

This clone appeared a few times. CDR3 DNA: TGTGCCAGCAGTGTCGGACCAGGGGGCTGGGAGACCCAGTACTTC. Translation: CASSVGPGGWETQYF. The chain joins TRBV27 to TRBJ2-5, with 8 nucleotides matching TRBD1. This CDR3 is 15 amino acids long. CDR1 is MNHEY, CDR2 SMNVEV, per germline (reference sequence). V lost 5 bases and J lost 5; bases outside the gene matches: 10.

This chain connects TRBV28 to TRBJ1-4; 7 bases map to TRBD1. This CDR3 contains 14 residues. The germline CDR1 and CDR2 sequences are MDHEN and SYDVKM. J was trimmed by 7 bases and V by 9 bases; bases with no gene match: 11. The CDR3 spells CASSRVTGVEKLFF. The CDR3 nucleotides are TGTGCCAGTTCGCGGGTAACAGGGGTTGAAAAACTGTTTTTT.

CDR3 sequence reads: CASSLTGNYGYTF. CDR3 sequence (DNA): TGTGCCAGCAGTTTGACGGGAAACTATGGCTACACCTTC. The chain couples TRBV14 to TRBJ1-2; D remains unclear. Trimming pared 6 bases from V and 2 bases from J, leaving 10 bases between. The CDR3 sequence is 13 residues long. The germline V gene has CDR1 SGHDN and CDR2 FVKESK.

The chain joins TRBV24-1 to TRBJ2-6, with 10 bases that match TRBD2. The CDR3 is made up of 17 amino acids. CDR1 KGHDR and CDR2 SFDVKD come from the germline V gene. Unmatched junction bases numbered 4, after V lost 5 bases and J lost 1 base. The DNA of the CDR3 is TGTGCCACCAGTGGGCTAGCGGGAGTGTCTGGGGCCAACGTCCTGACTTTC. This sequence encodes CATSGLAGVSGANVLTF.

Only one count was recorded for this clone. This sequence joins TRBV27 and TRBJ1-2, with TRBD1 matching over 10 bases. This CDR3 spans 14 amino acids. The germline V gene encodes CDR1 MNHEY and CDR2 SMNVEV (reference sequence). The junction had 5 bases not matched to a gene; V was cut back by 5 bases and J by 5 bases. The CDR3 bases are TGTGCCAGCAGTCCCCTGGACAGGGGGTATGGCTACACCTTC. Encoded protein: CASSPLDRGYGYTF.

The J gene is TRBJ2-5, the V gene TRBV27, with 9 bases fitting TRBD2. This CDR3 has 13 amino acids. V was pared by 3 bases and J by 10 bases, with 6 bases of the junction left unmatched. Per germline, CDR1 MNHEY and CDR2 SMNVEV (reference sequence). CDR3: CASSLSSGINQYF. The DNA of the CDR3 is TGTGCCAGCAGTTTGTCTAGCGGGATAAACCAGTACTTC.

This clone was seen just once. The chain combines TRBV7-3 with TRBJ1-5; D unresolved. From germline, CDR1 is SGHTA and CDR2 FQGTGA. V was shortened by 1 base and J by 8 bases, with 9 bases between the two germline ends. This CDR3 contains 13 residues. CDR3 sequence: CASSLNPQKPQHF. DNA for the CDR3: TGTGCCAGCAGCTTAAACCCCCAGAAGCCCCAGCATTTT.

This clone was seen more than once but under ten times. This chain joins TRBV7-9 and TRBJ1-5; D gene ambiguous. Trimming pared 5 bases from V and 1 base from J, leaving 9 bases between. Germline V gene sequence: CDR1 SEHNR, CDR2 FQNEAQ (reference sequence). The CDR3 is made up of 14 amino acids. Here the CDR3 DNA reads TGTGCCAGCAGCCTCCACGGGAGCAATCAGCCCCAGCATTTT. It translates to CASSLHGSNQPQHF.

The chain joins TRBV6-1 to TRBJ1-1; the D is unclear. There are 21 residues in the CDR3. V was pared by 0 bases and J by 4 bases, with 30 bases between. Germline V lookup: CDR1 MNHNS, CDR2 SASEGT. The CDR3 bases are TGTGCCAGCAGTGAAGCGTCCCAGGCCCGGGGTATGGTAATTAGGGCCACTGAAGCTTTCTTT. Encoded protein: CASSEASQARGMVIRATEAFF.

The genes are TRBV19 and TRBJ2-3; no reliable D call. The CDR3 is 14 amino acids. CDR1 and CDR2 from the germline V gene are LNHDA and SQIVND (reference sequence). V dropped 3 bases and J dropped 0 bases, with 7 bases sitting between them. This CDR3 is CASSMSTSTDTQYF. The DNA for the CDR3 is TGTGCCAGTAGTATGTCTACTAGCACAGATACGCAGTATTTT.

The rearrangement joins TRBV14 to TRBJ1-6; 10 bases fit TRBD1. V gave up 4 bases and J gave up 9 bases; unmatched junction bases: 6. Germline lookup yields CDR1 SGHDN and CDR2 FVKESK. This CDR3 has 15 residues. CDR3 in amino acids: CASSRRTGGFSPLHF. For the CDR3, the DNA is TGTGCCAGCAGCCGGAGGACAGGGGGTTTTTCACCCCTCCACTTT.